This section outlines one T cell receptor beta chain sequence together with its context. The data were taken from a study of blood T cell repertoires in COVID-19. Study-wide background: Some COVID-19 samples were acute and others convalescent; all came from the United States, Italy and Spain.

Measured with immunoSEQ multiplex PCR; TCRdb has only the in-frame clones, and not every one. Altogether about 70,000 clones are present, nearly 80% being singletons, with the ten largest covering 6.3%. Source material: peripheral blood. The clonotype originates from a woman aged 55-70 years with acute or convalescent COVID-19.

For the CDR3, the DNA is TGCGCCAGCAGCCCCGGGACAGGGCACTATGGCTACACCTTC. The encoded protein is CASSPGTGHYGYTF. V usage is TRBV5-1 and J usage is TRBJ1-2; 9 bases are shared with TRBD1. The germline CDR1 and CDR2 sequences are SGHRS and YFSETQ. V dropped 4 bases and J dropped 3; count of bases not matched to a gene: 4. The CDR3 is 14 amino acids.